This is a list of T cell receptor beta chains from one sample in a study of blood T cells in healthy people across ages. TCRdb redid the calling of the 5' RACE reads with MiXCR, one entry per CDR3 protein. The data hold some 750,000 distinct CDR3 sequences, with about 20% observed a single time. Source material: blood. These receptors were obtained from a man in his 70s in good health. CDR3s include the opening cysteine and the closing phenylalanine or tryptophan. The D gene is left open where the match is weak. The size entry is marked missing in some rows and otherwise reads once, few, many or a size class.

TGTGCCGGGGGGGCGGATAGCAATCAGCCCCAGCATTTT CAGGADSNQPQHF . TRBJ1-5 . TRBV19
TGTGCCATCTCGGGATTGGGGCTCTCCTACGAGCAGTACTTC CAISGLGLSYEQYF . TRBJ2-7 few TRBV10-3
TGTGCCAGCACCATGGACAGGTTTTCTAATGAAAAACTGTTTTTT CASTMDRFSNEKLFF TRBD1 TRBJ1-4 . TRBV12-3/TRBV12-4
TGCGCCAGCAGCCCGGGACTAGCGGGAGGGCCGGACACCGGGGAGCTGTTTTTT CASSPGLAGGPDTGELFF TRBD2 TRBJ2-2 many TRBV4-3
TGCGCCAGCGGACCACGCGCGCGGACGGCTTACACTGAAGCTTTCTTT CASGPRARTAYTEAFF . TRBJ1-1 few TRBV5-1
TGCAGCGGGGTAGGCCTTATCATGAACACTGAAGCTTTCTTT CSGVGLIMNTEAFF . TRBJ1-1 . TRBV29-1
TGTGCCAGCAGTTTAGTCACCGGGGTCTATGGCTACACCTTC CASSLVTGVYGYTF . TRBJ1-2 . TRBV12-3/TRBV12-4
TGCGCCAGCAGCTTGTCGGGTGTTAACCAAGGGAACACCATATATTTT CASSLSGVNQGNTIYF . TRBJ1-3 . TRBV5-1
TGTGCCAGCTCACCTAGTGGACGGGCCAAAAACATTCAGTACTTC CASSPSGRAKNIQYF . TRBJ2-4 many TRBV18
TGTGCCAGCAGCGAGAGGGACGGGGGACCCTACGAGCAGTACTTC CASSERDGGPYEQYF . TRBJ2-7 few TRBV6-1
TGCGCCAGCAGCTTGGGAATTGAGAACAGGCTCTATGGCTACACCTTC CASSLGIENRLYGYTF . TRBJ1-2 few TRBV5-1
TGTGCCAGCAGTTTCTCCAATACAGGGAAAGAGACCCAGTACTTC CASSFSNTGKETQYF . TRBJ2-5 many TRBV12-3/TRBV12-4
TGTGCCAGCAGCCCCCCCGGGTACTATGGCTACACCTTC CASSPPGYYGYTF . TRBJ1-2 few TRBV7-6
TGTGCCAGCAGCTTGGTGGAGGCACAGCCCCAGCATTTT CASSLVEAQPQHF . TRBJ1-5 many TRBV7-9
TGTGCCAGCAGCTTACTTGGGTCGAACGTGGGTACGCAGTATTTT CASSLLGSNVGTQYF . TRBJ2-3 few TRBV11-2
TGTGCCGGAAAAGCAGGGGTTAACACTGAAGCTTTCTTT CAGKAGVNTEAFF . TRBJ1-1 few TRBV12-3/TRBV12-4
TGTGCCAGCAGTCCACAGGGTTCTTCCTACAATGAGCAGTTCTTC CASSPQGSSYNEQFF . TRBJ2-1 many TRBV12-3/TRBV12-4
TGTGCCAGCAGCCCTAGAGACAGGGGAAATGAGCAGTTCTTC CASSPRDRGNEQFF TRBD1 TRBJ2-1 few TRBV7-6
TGTGCCAGCAGCGAGGACAGGAACTATGGCTACACCTTC CASSEDRNYGYTF TRBD1 TRBJ1-2 many TRBV7-2
TGTGCCAGCAGTTTCGACAGGGGACGGAACACTGAAGCTTTCTTT CASSFDRGRNTEAFF TRBD1 TRBJ1-1 few TRBV6-5
TGTGCCAGCAGCGAGGACAGTATCTATGGCTACACCTTC CASSEDSIYGYTF . TRBJ1-2 . TRBV28
TGCGCCAGCAGCCAAGAGGGTCAGGGTAACAGCATTCAACATTTT CASSQEGQGNSIQHF . TRBJ1-5 few TRBV4-1
TGTGCCAGCAGCGTAGACACCCATTCCTACGAGCAGTACTTC CASSVDTHSYEQYF . TRBJ2-7 . TRBV7-9
TGTGCCAGTAGTATACCGGGACAGGGTGAGAGAAATGGCTACACCTTC CASSIPGQGERNGYTF TRBD1 TRBJ1-2 . TRBV19
TGTGCCAGCAGCTTAGGGTTCCCTAGCGGGACCTTTAAGCATGAGCAGTTCTTC CASSLGFPSGTFKHEQFF TRBD2 TRBJ2-1 . TRBV7-6
TGTGCCAGCAGTGCCCAGGGACTAGCGGGAGACAATGAGCAGTTCTTC CASSAQGLAGDNEQFF TRBD2 TRBJ2-1 . TRBV28
TGCAGTGCTAGCCCTCATTCAAACTCTGGAAACACCATATATTTT CSASPHSNSGNTIYF . TRBJ1-3 few TRBV20-1
TGCGCCAGCAGCCCCGGGGCGGTGAACACCGAGGAGCTGTTTTTT CASSPGAVNTEELFF . TRBJ2-2 . TRBV5-1
TGTGCCAGCAGCGTAGCTGGATGGGACTCTGGAAACACCATATATTTT CASSVAGWDSGNTIYF . TRBJ1-3 few TRBV9
TGTGCCAGCAGCCAAGTGTTCGACTCTGGAAACACCATATATTTT CASSQVFDSGNTIYF . TRBJ1-3 . TRBV3-1
TGCAGCGTTGAAGATCTGTCGGGACCGGAGCTGTTTTTT CSVEDLSGPELFF . TRBJ2-2 few TRBV29-1
TGTGCCTGGTTAAGCGGGAGGGCCGGGTACAATGAGCAGTTCTTC CAWLSGRAGYNEQFF TRBD2 TRBJ2-1 . TRBV30
TGTGCCAGCAGCCCAGGGAGACGGGGGAGCACAGATACGCAGTATTTT CASSPGRRGSTDTQYF . TRBJ2-3 . TRBV11-3
TGTGCCAGCAGCCAAGTCTCCATGCCTGGAAACACCATATATTTT CASSQVSMPGNTIYF . TRBJ1-3 few TRBV14
TGCAGTGCTAGTCCCGATACTAGCGGGGAGGCAGATACGCAGTATTTT CSASPDTSGEADTQYF TRBD2 TRBJ2-3 many TRBV20-1
TGTGCCAGCAGCTTAGTTACAGGGACAGTAAATTCACCCCTCCACTTT CASSLVTGTVNSPLHF TRBD1 TRBJ1-6 . TRBV11-2
TGCAGTGCTAGAGGCAGGGCGGTTGGGGAAGCTTTCTTT CSARGRAVGEAFF . TRBJ1-1 . TRBV20-1
TGTGCCAACGGGCGCACTGAAGCTTTCTTT CANGRTEAFF . TRBJ1-1 . TRBV2
TGTGCCAGCAGCCATTTGACTAGCGCACGAGAGACCCAGTACTTC CASSHLTSARETQYF TRBD2 TRBJ2-5 . TRBV2
TGTGCCAGCAGCCAAGATGGTGGACTTCCCGAGCAGTACTTC CASSQDGGLPEQYF . TRBJ2-7 . TRBV4-2
TGTGCCAGCAGCTTTATCGGAAACACCATATATTTT CASSFIGNTIYF . TRBJ1-3 many TRBV7-2
TGTGCCAGCTCAGCCCTACAGGGACCGAACACCGGGGAGCTGTTTTTT CASSALQGPNTGELFF . TRBJ2-2 . TRBV18
TGCGCCAGCAGCTTGGCGGGGGAACTCTACGGCTACACCTTC CASSLAGELYGYTF . TRBJ1-2 . TRBV5-1
TGTGCTAGTGGTTTGACACGACAGGGGCCGAACACCGGGGAGCTGTTTTTT CASGLTRQGPNTGELFF TRBD1 TRBJ2-2 few TRBV12-5
TGCGCCAGCAGCTTAAGCTACGGGGGATCTTATGGCTACACCTTC CASSLSYGGSYGYTF . TRBJ1-2 many TRBV5-1
TGTGCCATCAGTGAGAGGGGCAAGGATACGCAGTATTTT CAISERGKDTQYF . TRBJ2-3 . TRBV10-3
TGTGCCAGCAGTGTTCCGGGACGAAAGACCCAGTACTTC CASSVPGRKTQYF . TRBJ2-5 few TRBV6-1
TGTGCCAGCAGTTTATTAGGGGCCTTGGAGACCCAGTACTTC CASSLLGALETQYF . TRBJ2-5 . TRBV27
TGTGCCAGCAGTGTCACCCCCGAGCGGGGCTACACCTTC CASSVTPERGYTF . TRBJ1-2 . TRBV28
TGTGCCAGCAGCCAAGATCTGGGGGTATCTAGCACAGATACGCAGTATTTT CASSQDLGVSSTDTQYF . TRBJ2-3 . TRBV4-2
TGTGCCAGCAGTGACGTTGGAGGGCCGACCTACAATGAGCAGTTCTTC CASSDVGGPTYNEQFF . TRBJ2-1 . TRBV6-2/TRBV6-3
TGCAGTGCCATGAATTCACTGTGGGTGACCGGGACAGACTATGGCTACACCTTC CSAMNSLWVTGTDYGYTF TRBD1 TRBJ1-2 . TRBV20-1
TGCGCCAGCAGTGAACAGGACCCCGGGACAGATACGCAGTATTTT CASSEQDPGTDTQYF . TRBJ2-3 . TRBV10-1
TGCAGCGTTGGGGGGACAACTAATGAAAAACTGTTTTTT CSVGGTTNEKLFF . TRBJ1-4 few TRBV29-1
TGCAGCGTTGAAACAGTAGAGACCCAGTACTTC CSVETVETQYF . TRBJ2-5 . TRBV29-1
TGTGCCAGCAGTTTTGTCGCGAACACTGAAGCTTTCTTT CASSFVANTEAFF . TRBJ1-1 . TRBV27